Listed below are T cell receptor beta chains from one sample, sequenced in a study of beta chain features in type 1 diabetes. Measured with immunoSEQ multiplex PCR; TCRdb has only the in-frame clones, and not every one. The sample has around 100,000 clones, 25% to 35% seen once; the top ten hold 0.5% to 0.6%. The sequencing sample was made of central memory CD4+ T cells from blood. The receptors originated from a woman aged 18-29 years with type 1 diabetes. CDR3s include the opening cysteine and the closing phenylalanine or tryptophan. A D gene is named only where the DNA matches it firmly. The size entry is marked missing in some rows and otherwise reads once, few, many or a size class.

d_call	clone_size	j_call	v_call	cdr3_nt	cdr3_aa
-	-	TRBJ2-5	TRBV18	TGTGCCAGCTCACCGGGCCAGCACCAAGAGACCCAGTACTTC	CASSPGQHQETQYF
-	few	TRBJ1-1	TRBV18	TGTGCCAGCTCACCTAACAGACAGGTCATGAACACTGAAGCTTTCTTT	CASSPNRQVMNTEAFF
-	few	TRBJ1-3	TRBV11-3	TGTGCCAGCAGCTTCGGGGCTGGAAACACCATATATTTT	CASSFGAGNTIYF
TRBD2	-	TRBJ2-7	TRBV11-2	TGTGCCAGCAGCCCCCCTGGCGGGAGGGCCTACGAGCAGTACTTC	CASSPPGGRAYEQYF
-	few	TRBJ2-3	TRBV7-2	TGTGCCAGCAGCTTAGATCGAGGAGGGAGCAGCGGCACAGATACGCAGTATTTT	CASSLDRGGSSGTDTQYF
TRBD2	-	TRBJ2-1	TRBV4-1	TGCGCCAGCAGCCAAAAGAGGGCGGGAGGGAATGAGCAGTTCTTC	CASSQKRAGGNEQFF
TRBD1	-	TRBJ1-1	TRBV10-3	TGTGCCATCAGTGAGTCGGAGGGGGCGAACACTGAAGCTTTCTTT	CAISESEGANTEAFF
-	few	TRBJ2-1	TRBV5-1	TGCGCCAGCAGCGCCCCAAAGAGCTCCTACAATGAGCAGTTCTTC	CASSAPKSSYNEQFF
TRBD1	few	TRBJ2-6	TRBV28	TGTGCCAGCAGTTTTCGAGGGGGCACTCCATCTGGGGCCAACGTCCTGACTTTC	CASSFRGGTPSGANVLTF
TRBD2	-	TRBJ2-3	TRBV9	TGTGCCAGCAGCACGGGGACTAGCGGATTCACAGATACGCAGTATTTT	CASSTGTSGFTDTQYF
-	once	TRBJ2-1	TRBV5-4	TGTGCCAGCAGCTTGGACGGGTCTAGCTTCAATGAGCAGTTCTTC	CASSLDGSSFNEQFF
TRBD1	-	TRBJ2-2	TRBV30	TGTGCCTGGAGAAGACAGGGGAGCACCGGGGAGCTGTTTTTT	CAWRRQGSTGELFF
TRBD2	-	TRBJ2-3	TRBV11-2	TGTGCCAGCAGCCAAGGGACTAGCGGGAGGATGGATACGCAGTATTTT	CASSQGTSGRMDTQYF
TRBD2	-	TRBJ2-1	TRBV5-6	TGTGCCAGCAGCTCCGGACTAGCGGACTACAATGAGCAGTTCTTC	CASSSGLADYNEQFF
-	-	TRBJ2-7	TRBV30	TGTGCCTGGAGTGGGGGACCAGGGGTGACCTACGAGCAGTACTTC	CAWSGGPGVTYEQYF
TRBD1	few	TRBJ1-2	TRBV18	TGTGCCAGCTCACCACCAGTAAACAGGGGGTATGGCTACACCTTC	CASSPPVNRGYGYTF
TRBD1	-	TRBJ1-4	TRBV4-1	TGCGCCAGCAGCCAAGATGCGGCCAGGGGGCTCACTAATGAAAAACTGTTTTTT	CASSQDAARGLTNEKLFF
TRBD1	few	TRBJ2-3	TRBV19	TGTGCCAGTAGTGATTGGACAGGCTCGGATACGCAGTATTTT	CASSDWTGSDTQYF
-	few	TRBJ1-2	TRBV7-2	TGTGCCAGCAGCTCTCCCTCCTATGGCTACACCTTC	CASSSPSYGYTF
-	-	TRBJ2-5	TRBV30	TGTGCCTGGAGCGCCGGACAGTTCCAAGAGACCCAGTACTTC	CAWSAGQFQETQYF
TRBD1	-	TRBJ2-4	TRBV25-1	TGTGCCAGCAGTACACCGGGACAGGGGCCCAACATTCAGTACTTC	CASSTPGQGPNIQYF
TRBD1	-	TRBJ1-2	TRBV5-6	TGTGCCAGCAGCCCGGGACAGAACTATGGCTACACCTTC	CASSPGQNYGYTF
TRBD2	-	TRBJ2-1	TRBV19	TGTGCCAGTTCTCAGCGGGCAGCGGGAAGCTCCTACAATGAGCAGTTCTTC	CASSQRAAGSSYNEQFF
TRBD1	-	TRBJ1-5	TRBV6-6	TGTGCCAGCGCCTGGGACAGGGTAAGCAATCAGCCCCAGCATTTT	CASAWDRVSNQPQHF
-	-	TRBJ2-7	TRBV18	TGTGCCAGCTCACCAGGGACAGGAGGCGCGGGAGGGCCTCTCTCCTACGAGCAGTACTTC	CASSPGTGGAGGPLSYEQYF
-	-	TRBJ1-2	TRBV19	TGTGCCAGTAGTACAGTTCGAACGACGCTGGAGTATGGCTACACCTTC	CASSTVRTTLEYGYTF
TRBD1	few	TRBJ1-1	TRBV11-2	TGTGCCAGCAGGCGAACAGGGGACACTGAAGCTTTCTTT	CASRRTGDTEAFF
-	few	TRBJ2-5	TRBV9	TGTGCCAGCAGCGCAGGGTTTCGGCAAGAGACCCAGTACTTC	CASSAGFRQETQYF
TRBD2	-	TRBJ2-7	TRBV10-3	TGTGCCATCAGTCCAAAGGGACTAGCGGGAGGAACCGAGCAGTACTTC	CAISPKGLAGGTEQYF
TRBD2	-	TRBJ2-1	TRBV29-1	TGCAGCGCCGTAGTAGGACTAACGGGCGGGGGGGAGCAGTTCTTC	CSAVVGLTGGGEQFF
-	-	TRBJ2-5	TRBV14	TGTGCCAGCAGCCAAGTCGGAGGGAGAAGGCAAGAGACCCAGTACTTC	CASSQVGGRRQETQYF
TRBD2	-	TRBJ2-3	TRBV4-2	TGTGCCAGCAGCCAAGGGGCGGGAGGGAGCACAGATACGCAGTATTTT	CASSQGAGGSTDTQYF
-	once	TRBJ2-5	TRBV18	TGTGCCAGCTCACCAAGACAGGCGGCGGAAGAGACCCAGTACTTC	CASSPRQAAEETQYF
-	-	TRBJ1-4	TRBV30	TGTGCCTGGGGAACAGGGTCGGAAAAACTGTTTTTT	CAWGTGSEKLFF
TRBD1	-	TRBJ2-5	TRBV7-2	TGTGCCAGCAGCGTCACCGGCACAGGGGAAGAGACCCAGTACTTC	CASSVTGTGEETQYF
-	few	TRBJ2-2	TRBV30	TGTGCCTGGAGTGTAGAGGGTATCACCGGGGAGCTGTTTTTT	CAWSVEGITGELFF
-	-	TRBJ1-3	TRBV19	TGTGCCAGTAGTTGGCAGGGAGGTCCTGGAAACACCATATATTTT	CASSWQGGPGNTIYF
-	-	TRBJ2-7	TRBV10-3	TGTGCCACCAAGAATCAGGGCGAGCAGTACTTC	CATKNQGEQYF
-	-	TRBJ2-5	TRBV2	TGTGCCAGCAGTTTCATCAGACAAGAGACCCAGTACTTC	CASSFIRQETQYF